This T cell receptor beta chain stems from a study of blood T cell repertoires in COVID-19. Germline V CDR1 and CDR2: SGHTS, YDEGEE. Trimming pared 4 bases from V and 4 bases from J, leaving 14 bases between. The CDR3 sequence is 15 residues long. Original data processing: Reference gene primer amplification gave nucleated cell count estimates. Sequenced by immunoSEQ multiplex PCR; TCRdb stores in-frame clones only, minus some. Clonal size and the V and J genes are those of that table, whereas D and trimming came from the DNA. The profile covers under 65,000 clones, with 75% to 90% appearing a single time and roughly 21% taken by the ten largest. This clone has more than one count but fewer than ten.

The gene calls are TRBV5-8 and TRBJ2-2; no firm D call. The sequence was collected from a woman older than 75 with COVID-19, enrolled during active disease. The sequencing input was peripheral blood. CDR3 sequence (DNA): TGTGCCAGCAGCCCCTCCAGGCTGTCCACCGGGGAGCTGTTTTTT. It translates to CASSPSRLSTGELFF.